The rows below give T cell receptor beta chains drawn from one sample of a study of cytomegalovirus exposure and HLA in healthy donors. Clones were read by immunoSEQ multiplex PCR, and TCRdb kept only the in-frame ones, dropping some. Of more than 85,000 clones listed, roughly four fifths are singletons. Material: PBMCs. These receptors were taken from a woman aged 30 to 39 in good health and CMV-seronegative. Both conserved end residues are part of each CDR3. The order of the fields is D gene, clone size, J gene, V gene, CDR3 protein, CDR3 DNA. The D gene is left open where the match is weak. Rows give clone size only sometimes, using once, few, many, or a class for an expanded clone.

d_gene: NA; abundance: NA; j_gene: TRBJ2-1; v_gene: TRBV6-5; CDR3aa: CASSLGPSRLNEQFF; CDR3nt: TGTGCCAGCAGTCTCGGACCTAGCAGGCTCAATGAGCAGTTCTTC
d_gene: NA; abundance: NA; j_gene: TRBJ2-4; v_gene: TRBV28; CDR3aa: CASSLYGGSSSKNIQYF; CDR3nt: TGTGCCAGCAGTTTATACGGTGGCAGTAGCTCCAAAAACATTCAGTACTTC
d_gene: NA; abundance: NA; j_gene: TRBJ1-2; v_gene: TRBV19; CDR3aa: CASSPQAGSYEGYTF; CDR3nt: TGTGCCAGTAGTCCCCAGGCGGGGAGCTATGAAGGCTACACCTTC
d_gene: NA; abundance: NA; j_gene: TRBJ1-2; v_gene: TRBV5-6; CDR3aa: CASSRGGYPTF; CDR3nt: TGTGCCAGCAGCCGGGGGGGGTATCCCACCTTC
d_gene: NA; abundance: NA; j_gene: TRBJ1-1; v_gene: TRBV30; CDR3aa: CAWSGLLGQSANTEAFF; CDR3nt: TGTGCCTGGAGTGGCCTATTAGGACAGTCTGCCAACACTGAAGCTTTCTTT
d_gene: NA; abundance: NA; j_gene: TRBJ1-2; v_gene: TRBV7-2; CDR3aa: CASSSLSRVFDYGYTF; CDR3nt: TGTGCCAGCAGCTCACTATCCCGGGTGTTTGACTATGGCTACACCTTC
d_gene: NA; abundance: NA; j_gene: TRBJ2-5; v_gene: TRBV27; CDR3aa: CASSRRQVAETQYF; CDR3nt: TGTGCCAGCAGTAGACGACAGGTTGCGGAGACCCAGTACTTC
d_gene: TRBD1; abundance: NA; j_gene: TRBJ1-1; v_gene: TRBV11-2; CDR3aa: CASEMTGTETAEAFF; CDR3nt: TGTGCCAGCGAAATGACCGGGACAGAGACAGCTGAAGCTTTCTTT
d_gene: NA; abundance: once; j_gene: TRBJ1-2; v_gene: TRBV20-1; CDR3aa: CSARVVGLQDF; CDR3nt: TGCAGTGCTAGAGTAGTCGGGTTACAAGACTTC
d_gene: NA; abundance: NA; j_gene: TRBJ1-5; v_gene: TRBV30; CDR3aa: CAWTPNSGGNQPQHF; CDR3nt: TGTGCCTGGACCCCCAACTCCGGGGGCAATCAGCCCCAGCATTTT
d_gene: NA; abundance: NA; j_gene: TRBJ2-7; v_gene: TRBV2; CDR3aa: CASSPLAAGVDEQYF; CDR3nt: TGTGCCAGCAGTCCCCTAGCGGCAGGGGTGGACGAGCAGTACTTC
d_gene: NA; abundance: NA; j_gene: TRBJ1-1; v_gene: TRBV5-4; CDR3aa: CASSLRQGTEAFF; CDR3nt: TGTGCCAGCAGCTTGAGGCAGGGCACTGAAGCTTTCTTT
d_gene: TRBD1; abundance: NA; j_gene: TRBJ1-1; v_gene: TRBV27; CDR3aa: CASSLAYRGLRVNTEAFF; CDR3nt: TGTGCCAGCAGTTTAGCTTACAGGGGGCTAAGGGTTAACACTGAAGCTTTCTTT
d_gene: NA; abundance: few; j_gene: TRBJ2-7; v_gene: TRBV5-4; CDR3aa: CASSLGPAGGLEQYF; CDR3nt: TGTGCCAGCAGCCTTGGGCCGGCAGGAGGGTTGGAGCAGTACTTC
d_gene: TRBD2; abundance: NA; j_gene: TRBJ2-3; v_gene: TRBV4-2; CDR3aa: CASSLDGTSGGPYNTQYF; CDR3nt: TGTGCCAGCAGCCTGGACGGGACTAGCGGGGGACCCTACAATACGCAGTATTTT
d_gene: TRBD2; abundance: once; j_gene: TRBJ2-1; v_gene: TRBV19; CDR3aa: CASSLAGSSYNEQFF; CDR3nt: TGTGCCAGTAGTCTAGCGGGGAGCTCCTACAATGAGCAGTTCTTC
d_gene: TRBD1; abundance: NA; j_gene: TRBJ1-1; v_gene: TRBV28; CDR3aa: CASSSPGGTEAFF; CDR3nt: TGTGCCAGCAGCTCCCCAGGGGGCACTGAAGCTTTCTTT
d_gene: NA; abundance: NA; j_gene: TRBJ1-4; v_gene: TRBV19; CDR3aa: CASYRQAGEKLFF; CDR3nt: TGTGCCAGTTACAGACAGGCCGGCGAAAAACTGTTTTTT
d_gene: NA; abundance: NA; j_gene: TRBJ2-1; v_gene: TRBV7-8; CDR3aa: CASSSNGGIYNEQFF; CDR3nt: TGTGCCAGCAGCTCCAACGGGGGAATCTACAATGAGCAGTTCTTC
d_gene: NA; abundance: NA; j_gene: TRBJ2-3; v_gene: TRBV5-1; CDR3aa: CASSQKTGQDTQYF; CDR3nt: TGCGCCAGCAGCCAAAAGACAGGTCAAGATACGCAGTATTTT
d_gene: NA; abundance: NA; j_gene: TRBJ2-7; v_gene: TRBV7-8; CDR3aa: CASSLRPASATYEQYF; CDR3nt: TGTGCCAGCAGCTTAAGGCCGGCTAGCGCTACCTACGAGCAGTACTTC
d_gene: NA; abundance: NA; j_gene: TRBJ1-5; v_gene: TRBV7-2; CDR3aa: CASSRTEFGPQHF; CDR3nt: TGTGCCAGCAGCCGGACAGAATTTGGGCCCCAGCATTTT
d_gene: TRBD1; abundance: once; j_gene: TRBJ2-5; v_gene: TRBV25-1; CDR3aa: CASSYGQGARETQYF; CDR3nt: TGTGCCAGCAGTTACGGACAGGGGGCACGGGAGACCCAGTACTTC
d_gene: TRBD2; abundance: few; j_gene: TRBJ2-2; v_gene: TRBV4-1; CDR3aa: CASSQTLAGGPANTGELFF; CDR3nt: TGCGCCAGCAGCCAAACCTTAGCGGGAGGGCCCGCGAACACCGGGGAGCTGTTTTTT
d_gene: TRBD2; abundance: few; j_gene: TRBJ2-7; v_gene: TRBV2; CDR3aa: CASSTGGSYEQYF; CDR3nt: TGTGCCAGCAGTACGGGGGGATCCTACGAGCAGTACTTC
d_gene: NA; abundance: NA; j_gene: TRBJ2-7; v_gene: TRBV14; CDR3aa: CASSQQGYEQYF; CDR3nt: TGTGCCAGCAGCCAACAGGGATACGAGCAGTACTTC
d_gene: TRBD2; abundance: NA; j_gene: TRBJ2-2; v_gene: TRBV30; CDR3aa: CAWTATSGRTGELFF; CDR3nt: TGTGCCTGGACGGCGACTAGCGGGAGGACCGGGGAGCTGTTTTTT
d_gene: TRBD2; abundance: NA; j_gene: TRBJ2-1; v_gene: TRBV25-1; CDR3aa: CASSGLAGLNEQFF; CDR3nt: TGTGCCAGCTCGGGACTAGCGGGGCTCAATGAGCAGTTCTTC
d_gene: TRBD2; abundance: NA; j_gene: TRBJ2-7; v_gene: TRBV5-6; CDR3aa: CASSPTGTSGTTQWEQYF; CDR3nt: TGTGCCAGCAGCCCTACCGGGACTAGCGGGACGACACAATGGGAGCAGTACTTC
d_gene: NA; abundance: NA; j_gene: TRBJ2-2; v_gene: TRBV28; CDR3aa: CASSLGGSAGELFF; CDR3nt: TGTGCCAGCAGTTTAGGAGGGTCGGCCGGGGAGCTGTTTTTT
d_gene: NA; abundance: NA; j_gene: TRBJ2-7; v_gene: TRBV9; CDR3aa: CASSPRGTSYEQYF; CDR3nt: TGTGCCAGCAGCCCCCGCGGGACCTCCTACGAGCAGTACTTC
d_gene: TRBD1; abundance: NA; j_gene: TRBJ2-7; v_gene: TRBV27; CDR3aa: CASSSTRGTDEQYF; CDR3nt: TGTGCCAGCAGTTCAACCAGGGGGACGGACGAGCAGTACTTC
d_gene: NA; abundance: NA; j_gene: TRBJ1-2; v_gene: TRBV6-5; CDR3aa: CASSYSEGGYGYTF; CDR3nt: TGTGCCAGCAGTTACTCGGAGGGTGGTTATGGCTACACCTTC
d_gene: NA; abundance: NA; j_gene: TRBJ2-7; v_gene: TRBV28; CDR3aa: CASRPASTGVQYF; CDR3nt: TGTGCCAGCAGGCCGGCCTCGACAGGAGTGCAGTACTTC
d_gene: NA; abundance: NA; j_gene: TRBJ2-7; v_gene: TRBV7-9; CDR3aa: CASSPPGLAYEQYF; CDR3nt: TGTGCCAGCAGCCCCCCGGGACTCGCCTACGAGCAGTACTTC
d_gene: NA; abundance: few; j_gene: TRBJ1-5; v_gene: TRBV28; CDR3aa: CASRRLNQPQHF; CDR3nt: TGTGCCAGCAGGCGGTTGAATCAGCCCCAGCATTTT
d_gene: TRBD2; abundance: NA; j_gene: TRBJ2-4; v_gene: TRBV4-3; CDR3aa: CASSQDFLSGLAGDEAKNIQYF; CDR3nt: TGCGCCAGCAGCCAAGATTTTTTATCAGGACTAGCGGGGGATGAGGCCAAAAACATTCAGTACTTC
d_gene: TRBD1; abundance: NA; j_gene: TRBJ2-7; v_gene: TRBV18; CDR3aa: CASSPRQGRFSYEQYF; CDR3nt: TGTGCCAGCTCGCCTCGACAGGGTAGGTTCTCCTACGAGCAGTACTTC
d_gene: TRBD2; abundance: NA; j_gene: TRBJ2-1; v_gene: TRBV5-1; CDR3aa: CASSLAPGGHEQFF; CDR3nt: TGCGCCAGCAGCTTGGCCCCGGGGGGGCATGAGCAGTTCTTC
d_gene: TRBD1; abundance: NA; j_gene: TRBJ1-2; v_gene: TRBV2; CDR3aa: CASSELRGRYLQRGYTF; CDR3nt: TGTGCCAGCAGTGAACTCAGGGGGCGATATCTTCAGCGTGGCTACACCTTC
d_gene: NA; abundance: NA; j_gene: TRBJ1-2; v_gene: TRBV5-1; CDR3aa: CASSPPGRGEGGYTF; CDR3nt: TGCGCCAGCAGCCCACCGGGACGGGGGGAAGGAGGCTACACCTTC
d_gene: TRBD1; abundance: NA; j_gene: TRBJ2-7; v_gene: TRBV5-1; CDR3aa: CASSLDRGQSYEQYF; CDR3nt: TGCGCCAGCAGCTTGGATAGGGGGCAATCCTACGAGCAGTACTTC
d_gene: TRBD1; abundance: NA; j_gene: TRBJ1-1; v_gene: TRBV7-8; CDR3aa: CASSRSGGEAFF; CDR3nt: TGTGCCAGCAGCAGGTCAGGGGGTGAAGCTTTCTTT
d_gene: NA; abundance: NA; j_gene: TRBJ2-7; v_gene: TRBV5-8; CDR3aa: CASSLGREYEQYF; CDR3nt: TGTGCCAGCAGCTTGGGGCGGGAATACGAGCAGTACTTC
d_gene: NA; abundance: NA; j_gene: TRBJ1-1; v_gene: TRBV7-9; CDR3aa: CASSLVAGNTEAFF; CDR3nt: TGTGCCAGCAGCTTAGTGGCGGGGAACACTGAAGCTTTCTTT
d_gene: TRBD1; abundance: NA; j_gene: TRBJ1-5; v_gene: TRBV6-6; CDR3aa: CASSWAGGRDQPQHF; CDR3nt: TGTGCCAGCAGTTGGGCAGGGGGTAGGGATCAGCCCCAGCATTTT
d_gene: NA; abundance: NA; j_gene: TRBJ2-6; v_gene: TRBV5-4; CDR3aa: CASSSVRGRASGANVLTF; CDR3nt: TGTGCCAGCAGCTCCGTTAGGGGGAGGGCCTCTGGGGCCAACGTCCTGACTTTC
d_gene: TRBD1; abundance: NA; j_gene: TRBJ1-6; v_gene: TRBV9; CDR3aa: CASSVDRAGGSPLHF; CDR3nt: TGTGCCAGCAGCGTAGATCGGGCAGGGGGATCACCCCTCCACTTT
d_gene: NA; abundance: NA; j_gene: TRBJ1-4; v_gene: TRBV10-1; CDR3aa: CARTNTGTDEKLFF; CDR3nt: TGCGCCAGAACTAATACCGGGACTGATGAAAAACTGTTTTTT
d_gene: TRBD1; abundance: NA; j_gene: TRBJ1-2; v_gene: TRBV9; CDR3aa: CASRLTTGDGYTF; CDR3nt: TGTGCCAGCAGACTTACAACAGGGGATGGCTACACCTTC
d_gene: TRBD1; abundance: NA; j_gene: TRBJ1-2; v_gene: TRBV28; CDR3aa: CASSLWDRNYGYTF; CDR3nt: TGTGCCAGCAGTCTATGGGACAGAAACTATGGCTACACCTTC
d_gene: NA; abundance: NA; j_gene: TRBJ1-2; v_gene: TRBV5-1; CDR3aa: CASSLWGVSRGYTF; CDR3nt: TGCGCCAGCAGCTTATGGGGGGTATCCCGGGGCTACACCTTC
d_gene: TRBD1; abundance: NA; j_gene: TRBJ2-5; v_gene: TRBV19; CDR3aa: CASSKEDRKSQYF; CDR3nt: TGTGCCAGTAGTAAAGAGGACAGGAAGAGCCAGTACTTC
d_gene: TRBD2; abundance: NA; j_gene: TRBJ2-3; v_gene: TRBV5-1; CDR3aa: CASTVAGSTDTQYF; CDR3nt: TGCGCCAGCACCGTAGCGGGGAGCACAGATACGCAGTATTTT
d_gene: TRBD1; abundance: NA; j_gene: TRBJ2-7; v_gene: TRBV6-5; CDR3aa: CASSYYVGQNQYF; CDR3nt: TGTGCCAGCAGTTACTATGTGGGACAGAATCAGTACTTC